This record looks at one T cell receptor beta chain sequence and its context. This CDR3 comprises 11 residues. Germline trimming cut 8 bases from V and 1 base from J; bases unmatched to any gene: 1. CDR1 GTSNPN and CDR2 SVGIG come from the germline V gene (reference sequence). The entry originates in a study of T cell changes during pregnancy in multiple sclerosis. TCRdb's table, derived via immunoSEQ multiplex PCR, lists solely in-frame clones and lacks some. The sample lists more than 100,000 clones, roughly 92% seen once, with about 0.9% in the top ten. This receptor was identified in a female donor with multiple sclerosis, enrolled in a pregnancy study. The gene calls are TRBV30 and TRBJ2-5; 7 bases align to TRBD2. This specimen consisted of peripheral blood, obtained after pregnancy. In DNA form, the CDR3 reads TGTGCCCGGGGGGTCCAAGAGACCCAGTACTTC. It is translated as CARGVQETQYF.